The source of this T cell receptor beta chain is a study of CD4 T cell repertoires in COVID-19. Findings and caveats of the study: In SARS-CoV and/or HKU1 spike cultures, between roughly 6.5 and 26% of SARS-CoV-2 clonotypes reappeared.

CDR1 and CDR2 from the germline V gene are SGHRS and YFSETQ. The V gene lost 1 base and the J gene lost 5 bases, with 18 bases spanning the gap. The CDR3 has 16 residues. Data came from immunoSEQ multiplex PCR; TCRdb stores just in-frame clones and leaves some out. The sample yields 65,000 to 95,000 clones, 80% to 90% seen once. Concerning this clone itself: Its antigen is unidentified.

Sequencing used CD4+ T cells from peripheral blood, obtained after recovery from COVID-19. The receptor was derived from a human donor who had COVID-19. The chain combines TRBV5-1 with TRBJ2-5, with D tentatively TRBD1 (6 bases). The CDR3 sequence: CASSLWDISQGETQYF. In DNA, the CDR3 is TGCGCCAGCAGCTTGTGGGACATCTCCCAGGGGGAGACCCAGTACTTC.